Each of the 31 T cell receptor beta chains below was sequenced from the same sample in a study of CD8 T cells in ankylosing spondylitis. Study-wide results and limits: A motif of several highly homologous TCR beta variants was seen as apparently characteristic of ankylosing spondylitis blood.

These TCRs are of unknown antigen specificity. MiXCR, run by TCRdb on the 5' RACE reads, gives a single entry per CDR3 protein. The sample has hundreds of thousands of distinct CDR3 sequences; roughly 18% are singletons. The sample comprised blood, either unsorted or a sorted T cell fraction (not recorded which). The origin of the receptors is a male donor with ankylosing spondylitis.

For this clonotype: A junction end diverges from the germline sequence, so it may reflect a read error. This rearrangement joins TRBV6-7 to TRBJ1-1, with D possibly TRBD1 on 5 matching bases. TRBV6-7 is recorded as an ORF, its role being uncertain. The CDR3 has 10 amino acids. DNA of the CDR3: TGTGCCAGCAGTTCTATCGGGACTAACTTT. It codes for CASSSIGTNF.

The rearrangement uses TRBV7-9 and TRBJ1-2, with D tentatively TRBD1 (5 bases). Trimming took 11 bases from V and 2 from J, leaving 15 bases between them. This CDR3 is built from 13 residues. Germline V gives CDR1 SEHNR, CDR2 FQNEAQ (reference sequence). The CDR3 sequence: CAVSRGLNYGYTF. CDR3 DNA: TGTGCCGTTTCGCGGGGCTTGAACTATGGCTACACCTTC. Based on the CDR3 plus reference TRBV7-9 and TRBJ1-2, the full variable domain is DTGVSQNPRHKITKRGQNVTFRCDPISEHNRLYWYRQTLGQGPEFLTYFQNEAQLEKSRLLSDRFSAERPKGSFSTLEIQRTEQGDSAMYLCAVSRGLNYGYTFGSGTRLTVV.

This sequence joins TRBV28 and TRBJ2-2, with 14 bases identical to TRBD2. Germline loops: CDR1 MDHEN, CDR2 SYDVKM. This CDR3 has 18 amino acids. The trim removed 8 bases at V and 2 bases at J, leaving 10 bases unmatched. CDR3 region: CASDYPGTSGSNTGELFF. The CDR3 region has the DNA TGTGCCAGCGACTACCCCGGGACTAGCGGGAGTAACACCGGGGAGCTGTTTTTT.

The V call is TRBV12-3 or TRBV12-4, the J call TRBJ2-2, with 7 nucleotides matching TRBD1. Unmatched junction bases numbered 4, after V lost 6 bases and J lost 3 bases. This CDR3 is 14 amino acids long. CDR3 region: CASSPGTDTGELFF. In DNA, the CDR3 is TGTGCCAGCAGCCCTGGGACAGACACCGGGGAGCTGTTTTTT.

The rearrangement links TRBV3-1 to TRBJ2-1, with D perhaps matching TRBD2 (5 bases). Germline-derived CDR1 and CDR2 are LGHDT and YNNKEL (reference sequence). This CDR3 has 14 amino acids. Trimming cost V 4 bases and J 8 bases, with 15 bases left between them. CDR3 coding DNA: TGTGCCAGCAGCCGTAGATACGACGGGGATGAGCAGTTCTTC. Translating it yields CASSRRYDGDEQFF.

This clonotype has more than one count but fewer than ten. This sequence joins TRBV5-1 and TRBJ2-7; D is possibly TRBD1 or TRBD2 (5 bases each). V lost 5 bases to trimming and J lost 1 base, with 10 bases between them. The CDR3 has 13 amino acids. The germline CDR1 and CDR2 sequences are SGHRS and YFSETQ. CDR3 region: CASREAGSYEQYF. CDR3 DNA sequence: TGCGCCAGCAGGGAGGCAGGGTCCTACGAGCAGTACTTC.

This clonotype appeared a few times. The chain uses TRBV20-1 and TRBJ2-1, with D perhaps TRBD2 (6 bases). This CDR3 region has 15 residues. Germline assignment: CDR1 DFQATT and CDR2 SNEGSKA (reference sequence). Trimming pared 0 bases from V and 9 bases from J, leaving 18 bases between. The CDR3 reads CSARDPPGLWGEQFF. DNA of the CDR3: TGCAGTGCTAGAGATCCTCCAGGACTATGGGGTGAGCAGTTCTTC.

The table lists this clonotype with a few counts. This rearrangement joins TRBV5-1 to TRBJ2-7; tentatively, D is TRBD1 or TRBD2 (5 bases each). Per germline, CDR1 SGHRS and CDR2 YFSETQ. The CDR3 loop spans 14 amino acids. V gave up 3 bases and J gave up 2 bases, with 12 bases separating them. The CDR3 loop is CASSSRDGTYEQYF. CDR3 sequence (DNA): TGCGCCAGCAGCTCCCGGGACGGGACCTACGAGCAGTACTTC.

The chain is built from TRBV5-6 and TRBJ2-6; the match to TRBD1 covers 9 bases. Germline V lookup: CDR1 SGHDT, CDR2 YYEEEE. The CDR3 is 16 amino acids. V dropped 8 bases and J dropped 0; count of bases not matched to a gene: 6. The CDR3 spells CARGTGLRSGANVLTF. The CDR3 region has the DNA TGTGCCAGGGGGACAGGGCTGCGCTCTGGGGCCAACGTCCTGACTTTC.

The table lists this clonotype with a few counts. V and J are TRBV24-1 and TRBJ2-1, with D possibly called TRBD1 or TRBD2 (5 bases each). This CDR3 is 12 amino acids long. From germline, CDR1 is KGHDR and CDR2 SFDVKD. V gave up 5 bases and J gave up 9 bases, with 10 bases separating them. This chain's CDR3 is CATSGRDGEQFF. CDR3 sequence (DNA): TGTGCCACCAGTGGAAGGGACGGTGAGCAGTTCTTC.

In this sample, this clonotype turned up a few times. The chain uses TRBV29-1 and TRBJ2-4; 15 bases agree with TRBD2. The CDR3 consists of 14 residues. Germline CDR1 and CDR2: SQVTM and ANQGSEA. J lost 8 bases, V lost 6 bases, and 5 bases had no gene match. The CDR3 loop is CSVRTSGRGDIQYF. In DNA, the CDR3 is TGCAGCGTCCGGACTAGCGGGAGGGGTGACATTCAGTACTTC.

V is TRBV20-1 and J is TRBJ1-4; perhaps TRBD1 as D (6 bases). This CDR3 spans 14 amino acids. Trimming removed 0 bases at V and 4 bases at J, with 9 bases between. Germline-derived CDR1 and CDR2 are DFQATT and SNEGSKA (reference sequence). The CDR3 region has the DNA TGCAGTGCTAGAGAGGGGGCTGGTAATGAAAAACTGTTTTTT. Its protein product is CSAREGAGNEKLFF.

J is TRBJ2-3 and V is TRBV11-2; D unclear. The CDR3 covers 16 residues. From germline, CDR1 is SGHAT and CDR2 FQNNGV. Deletions cut 2 bases from V and 1 base from J, with 13 bases between. The CDR3, as DNA: TGTGCCAGCAGCTTAAACATGGCGGCCCGCACAGATACGCAGTATTTT. The encoded protein is CASSLNMAARTDTQYF.

Many counts were recorded for this clonotype. The V call is TRBV11-2, the J call TRBJ1-2, with 7 bases aligning to TRBD1. The V gene's germline CDR1 is SGHAT and CDR2 FQNNGV. The CDR3 sequence is 14 residues long. Losses at the gene ends were 4 bases for V and 1 base for J; bases not matched to a gene: 3. Here the CDR3 reads CASSYTGVNYGYTF. CDR3 nucleotide sequence: TGTGCCAGCAGCTACACAGGGGTTAACTATGGCTACACCTTC.

This clonotype was picked up a small number of times. The chain links TRBV6-1 to TRBJ2-7; 10 bases are a match to TRBD2. In germline, CDR1 is MNHNS, CDR2 SASEGT. This CDR3 spans 14 amino acids. The V segment lost 6 bases and the J segment 6 bases; nucleotides outside the gene matches: 8. The CDR3 DNA reads TGTGCCAGCAGCCTCCTAGCGGGGGCTGGCGAGCAGTACTTC. Translation: CASSLLAGAGEQYF.

CDR3 nucleotide sequence: TGTGCCAGCACCCCAGCTCTTAGAGGGTACGAGCAGTACTTC. Protein: CASTPALRGYEQYF. This chain links TRBV2 with TRBJ2-7; the D gene is possibly TRBD2 (5 bases). CDR1 is SNHLY and CDR2 is FYNNEI in the germline V gene. This CDR3 has 14 residues. Trimming took 7 bases from V and 4 from J, leaving 17 bases between them.

This clonotype was counted only a few times. V usage is TRBV19 and J usage is TRBJ2-1; D gene unclear. Deletions cut 5 bases from V and 2 bases from J, with 13 bases between. The CDR3 runs to 15 residues. CDR1 is LNHDA, CDR2 SQIVND, per germline (reference sequence). CDR3 sequence: CASSQPGRAYNEQFF. CDR3 sequence (DNA): TGTGCCAGTAGTCAACCGGGCCGAGCCTACAATGAGCAGTTCTTC.

This clonotype was detected only a few times. The CDR3 nucleotides are TGTGCCAGCAGCTTAGGTTGGAACACCATATATTTT. It codes for CASSLGWNTIYF. This rearrangement joins TRBV11-3 to TRBJ1-3; D call uncertain. The germline V and J ends were trimmed by 1 base and 7 bases, with 5 bases remaining between them. Germline loops: CDR1 SGHNT, CDR2 YENEEA. This CDR3 has 12 amino acids.

This clonotype turned up a few times. The chain employs TRBV3-1 and TRBJ1-2; D is uncertain. The CDR3 runs to 15 residues. Germline CDR1 reads LGHDT; CDR2 reads YNNKEL (reference sequence). Trimming left V 0 bases short and J 5 bases short, with 13 bases between. The CDR3 is CASSQEEADRYGYTF. For the CDR3, the DNA is TGTGCCAGCAGCCAAGAAGAGGCAGATCGATATGGCTACACCTTC.

This clonotype was detected a few times. V is TRBV10-3 and J is TRBJ2-1; 12 nucleotides agree with TRBD2. V was clipped by 4 bases and J by 2 bases; unmatched bases: 6. Per germline, CDR1 ENHRY and CDR2 SYGVKD. The CDR3 is 17 residues long. The CDR3 DNA follows: TGTGCCATCAGTGCCCAGACTAGCGGGAGACCCTACAATGAGCAGTTCTTC. This encodes CAISAQTSGRPYNEQFF.

A few counts support this clonotype. This chain links TRBV5-1 with TRBJ2-3; D possibly uses TRBD1 or TRBD2 (5 bases each). The V end was cut by 2 bases, the J end by 4 bases, with 11 bases between. The germline V gene encodes CDR1 SGHRS and CDR2 YFSETQ. The CDR3 length is 14 residues. The CDR3: CASSFGAGADTQYF. The CDR3 coding sequence is TGCGCCAGCAGCTTCGGGGCCGGGGCAGATACGCAGTATTTT.

The chain has TRBV20-1 and TRBJ2-7; maybe TRBD1 (6 bases). Between the trimmed V and J ends, which lost 6 bases and 3 bases, there was a span of 15 bases. There are 13 residues in the CDR3. Germline loops: CDR1 DFQATT, CDR2 SNEGSKA (reference sequence). CDR3 residues: CSAAGTPYYEQYF. The CDR3, as DNA: TGCAGTGCAGCCGGGACACCATACTACGAGCAGTACTTC.

The J gene is TRBJ2-1, the V gene TRBV27; TRBD2 is a possible D gene (6 bases). The V end lost 6 bases, the J end lost 3 bases, and 15 bases lay between the germline ends. Germline V gene data show CDR1 as MNHEY and CDR2 as SMNVEV (reference sequence). The CDR3 sequence is 15 residues long. This chain's CDR3 is CASRSGWGVYNEQFF. CDR3 coding DNA: TGTGCCAGCAGATCCGGATGGGGGGTCTACAATGAGCAGTTCTTC.

This clonotype has a handful of counts. V usage is TRBV7-8 and J usage is TRBJ2-1; tentatively, D is TRBD2 (6 bases). Germline CDR1 SGHVS, CDR2 FQNEAQ. The CDR3 consists of 15 residues. The V end was cut by 4 bases, the J end by 8 bases, with 18 bases between. The CDR3 nucleotides read TGTGCCAGCAGCTCCAGTGGGGGGAGGCGAGATGAGCAGTTCTTC. Amino acids: CASSSSGGRRDEQFF.

This clonotype was counted between two and nine times. The CDR3 nucleotides read TGCAGCTTCCTGGTGGAGGGGGCAGGAAACATTCAGTACTTC. Its protein product is CSFLVEGAGNIQYF. The chain carries TRBV29-1 and TRBJ2-4; a possible D gene is TRBD1 (7 bases). From germline, CDR1 is SQVTM and CDR2 ANQGSEA. This CDR3 contains 14 residues. V was pared by 8 bases and J by 6 bases, with 20 bases between. The entire variable domain, with the rest obtained from reference TRBV29-1 and TRBJ2-4, is as follows: SAVISQKPSRDICQRGTSLTIQCQVDSQVTMMFWYRQQPGQSLTLIATANQGSEATYESGFVIDKFPISRPNLTFSTLTVSNMSPEDSSIYLCSFLVEGAGNIQYFGAGTRLSVL.

This clonotype was recorded a few times. The chain links TRBV7-9 to TRBJ2-3; D remains ambiguous. The V gene lost 3 bases and the J gene lost 5 bases, with 6 bases spanning the gap. Germline lookup yields CDR1 SEHNR and CDR2 FQNEAQ (reference sequence). The CDR3 has 12 amino acids. The CDR3 loop reads CASSFRIDTQYF. The DNA for the CDR3 is TGTGCCAGCAGCTTTCGGATAGATACGCAGTATTTT. Looking up the rest from reference TRBV7-9 and TRBJ2-3 gives the full variable domain: DTGVSQNPRHKITKRGQNVTFRCDPISEHNRLYWYRQTLGQGPEFLTYFQNEAQLEKSRLLSDRFSAERPKGSFSTLEIQRTEQGDSAMYLCASSFRIDTQYFGPGTRLTVL.

This clonotype was recorded a few times. J is TRBJ2-5 and V is TRBV20-1, with 10 bases identical to TRBD2. Germline values: CDR1 DFQATT, CDR2 SNEGSKA (reference sequence). The length of the CDR3 is 14 residues. V shed 0 bases, J shed 11 bases, and the junction held 9 bases outside the gene matches. The CDR3 is CSARDRLAGVAQYF. DNA of the CDR3: TGCAGTGCTAGAGATCGGCTAGCGGGAGTGGCTCAGTACTTC.

The rearrangement links TRBV7-8 to TRBJ2-1; TRBD2 agrees at 10 bases. J lost 11 bases, V lost 4 bases, and 11 bases had no gene match. The CDR3 runs to 15 residues. Germline loops: CDR1 SGHVS, CDR2 FQNEAQ. CDR3 residues: CASSYVPSGSYKQFF. The CDR3, as DNA: TGTGCCAGCAGCTACGTCCCTAGCGGGAGTTACAAGCAGTTCTTC.

This chain joins TRBV10-3 and TRBJ1-4; D remains unclear. This CDR3 spans 13 amino acids. V was cut by 4 bases and J by 6 bases, with 9 bases left in between. In germline, CDR1 is ENHRY, CDR2 SYGVKD. Written as DNA, the CDR3 is TGTGCCATCAGTGGTGGGTTCGATGAAAAACTGTTTTTT. Its translation is CAISGGFDEKLFF.

This clonotype was counted ten times or more. The rearrangement links TRBV20-1 to TRBJ2-7; 10 positions match TRBD2. Unmatched junction bases numbered 8, after V lost 0 bases and J lost 6 bases. The CDR3 sequence is 15 residues long. CDR1 and CDR2 from the germline V gene are DFQATT and SNEGSKA (reference sequence). The CDR3 is CSAREEREGPGEQYF. CDR3 DNA sequence: TGCAGTGCTAGAGAGGAGCGGGAGGGTCCGGGCGAGCAGTACTTC.

This clonotype was counted between two and nine times. CDR3 in amino acids: CASTLGQINTGELFF. Written as DNA, the CDR3 is TGTGCCAGCACTCTGGGACAGATAAACACCGGGGAGCTGTTTTTT. V gene TRBV12-3 or TRBV12-4 combines with J gene TRBJ2-2; the match to TRBD1 covers 7 bases. The junction had 7 bases not matched to a gene; V was cut back by 7 bases and J by 2 bases. CDR3 size: 15 residues.